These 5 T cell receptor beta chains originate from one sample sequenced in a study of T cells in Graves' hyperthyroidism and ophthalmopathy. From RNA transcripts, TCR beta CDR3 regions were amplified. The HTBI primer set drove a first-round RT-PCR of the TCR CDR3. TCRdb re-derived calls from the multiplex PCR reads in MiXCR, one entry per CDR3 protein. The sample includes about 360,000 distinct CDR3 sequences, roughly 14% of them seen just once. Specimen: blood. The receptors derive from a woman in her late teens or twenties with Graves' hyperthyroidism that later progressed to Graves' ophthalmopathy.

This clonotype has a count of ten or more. CDR3 sequence reads: CASKDRNVATNEKLFF. The CDR3 DNA reads as TGTGCCAGCAAAGACCGGAACGTAGCAACTAATGAAAAACTGTTTTTT. The rearrangement uses TRBV2 and TRBJ1-4, with D uncertain. There are 16 residues in the CDR3. Germline-derived CDR1 and CDR2 are SNHLY and FYNNEI. V dropped 7 bases and J dropped 0 bases, with 15 bases sitting between them.

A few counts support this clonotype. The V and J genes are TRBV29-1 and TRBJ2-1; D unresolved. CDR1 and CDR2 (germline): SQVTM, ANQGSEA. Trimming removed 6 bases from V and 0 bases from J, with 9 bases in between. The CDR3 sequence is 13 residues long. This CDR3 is CSVATLSYNEQFF. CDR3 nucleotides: TGCAGCGTAGCGACACTCTCCTACAATGAGCAGTTCTTC.

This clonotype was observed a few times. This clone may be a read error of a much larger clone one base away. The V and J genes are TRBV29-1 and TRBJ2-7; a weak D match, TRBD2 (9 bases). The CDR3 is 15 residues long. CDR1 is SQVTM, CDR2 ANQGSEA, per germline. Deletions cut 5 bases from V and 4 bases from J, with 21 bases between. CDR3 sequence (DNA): TGCAGCGTTAAATTGGCTAGCGGGACAGGTTACGAGCAGTACTTC. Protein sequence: CSVKLASGTGYEQYF.

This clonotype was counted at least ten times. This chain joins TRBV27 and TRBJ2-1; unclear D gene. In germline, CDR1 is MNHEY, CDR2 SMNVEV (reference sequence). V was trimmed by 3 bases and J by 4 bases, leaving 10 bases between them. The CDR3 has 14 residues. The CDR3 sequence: CASSFPPRYNEQFF. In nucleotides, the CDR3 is TGTGCCAGCAGTTTTCCACCCAGGTACAATGAGCAGTTCTTC.

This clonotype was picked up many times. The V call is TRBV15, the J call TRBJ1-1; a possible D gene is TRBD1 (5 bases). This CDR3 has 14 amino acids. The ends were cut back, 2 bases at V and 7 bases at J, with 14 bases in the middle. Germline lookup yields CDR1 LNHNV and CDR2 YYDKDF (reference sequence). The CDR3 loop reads CATSRSQGVVEAFF. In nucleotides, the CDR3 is TGTGCCACCAGCAGAAGCCAGGGCGTTGTTGAAGCTTTCTTT.